What follows describes a single TCR beta chain. Its antigen is currently unknown. The authors sorted naive CD8 T cells as CD8+CD4-CCR7+CD45RA+. This sample was included in a study of molecular identifiers for immune sequencing clone quantification. Study in general: In replicates, RNA taken from approximately 20,000 or 98,000 naive CD8 cells was divided five ways, and four portions underwent sequencing.

Methods described previously were used for bulk TCR libraries, and listed TCR primers were applied. MiXCR, applied by TCRdb to the PCR reads, yields one record per CDR3 protein. The sample carries 460,000 or so distinct CDR3 sequences, about a fifth recorded once. Study results and limitations: Clones above 20 RNA copies held over 98% of effector molecules, under 1% in naive cells.

V lost 6 bases to trimming and J lost 5 bases; unmatched junction nucleotides: 5. CDR1 MNHEY and CDR2 SVGAGI come from the germline V gene. The CDR3 has 15 amino acids. Sequenced sample: naive CD8+ T cells from blood, with Jurkat cell RNA spiked in. Subset denoted: FACS-sorted CD8+CD4-CCR7+CD45RA+ naive T cells. The clonotype was recovered from a human donor in good health. Some libraries in this study had Jurkat cell RNA spiked in. V gene TRBV6-5 combines with J gene TRBJ2-2; 11 bases align to TRBD1. Here the CDR3 DNA reads TGTGCCAGCAGCCCGGACAGGGGGCGAACCGGGGAGCTGTTTTTT. Amino acids: CASSPDRGRTGELFF.